What follows are 6 T cell receptor beta chains derived from one specimen sequenced in a study of CXCR3-negative and CXCR3-positive naive CD8 T cells. Via 5' RACE with UMI labels, TRB cDNA libraries were prepared. TCRdb re-called the 5' RACE reads; one entry per CDR3 protein, DNA not given. The table lists 150,000 or so distinct CDR3 sequences. Sequencing was carried out using naive CXCR3- CD8+ T cells from blood. Stated subset: CD45RO-CCR7+CD27+CD95- naive CD8+ T cells lacking CXCR3 (TNR3-). Source of these receptors: a human donor in good health. Some clones in this sample may be carry-over from other donors' samples.

The chain links TRBV20-1 to TRBJ2-5; absent DNA, TCRdb's TRBD2 call cannot be checked. There are 15 residues in the CDR3. Germline V gene data show CDR1 as DFQATT and CDR2 as SNEGSKA (reference sequence). CDR3 region: CSAISLISPPETQYF.

This chain joins TRBV10-3 and TRBJ2-7; TCRdb calls TRBD1, which cannot be checked without DNA. The CDR3 is 14 residues long. From germline, CDR1 is ENHRY and CDR2 SYGVKD. The CDR3 protein is CAISEREEAYEQYF.

V usage is TRBV28 and J usage is TRBJ2-3; TCRdb picks TRBD2, but there is no DNA to check that call. The CDR3 runs 14 residues. Germline CDR1 is MDHEN and CDR2 is SYDVKM. CDR3 sequence: CASSSVSGKDTQYF.

The chain combines TRBV7-9 with TRBJ2-1; TCRdb outputs TRBD1, but without DNA this stays unchecked. Looked up from germline, CDR1 is SEHNR and CDR2 is FQNEAQ (reference sequence). CDR3 length: 15 amino acids. The CDR3 here is CASSFPGLKRPEQFF.

V usage is TRBV6-1 and J usage is TRBJ1-5. The CDR3 sequence is 12 residues long. CDR1 and CDR2 (germline): MNHNS, SASEGT. The CDR3 region is CASSEVPGPQHF.

The rearrangement links TRBV10-2 to TRBJ2-7; absent DNA, TCRdb's TRBD2 call cannot be checked. The germline V gene has CDR1 WSHSY and CDR2 SAAADI. The CDR3 spans 14 residues. CDR3 loop: CASGQAVSSYEQYF.